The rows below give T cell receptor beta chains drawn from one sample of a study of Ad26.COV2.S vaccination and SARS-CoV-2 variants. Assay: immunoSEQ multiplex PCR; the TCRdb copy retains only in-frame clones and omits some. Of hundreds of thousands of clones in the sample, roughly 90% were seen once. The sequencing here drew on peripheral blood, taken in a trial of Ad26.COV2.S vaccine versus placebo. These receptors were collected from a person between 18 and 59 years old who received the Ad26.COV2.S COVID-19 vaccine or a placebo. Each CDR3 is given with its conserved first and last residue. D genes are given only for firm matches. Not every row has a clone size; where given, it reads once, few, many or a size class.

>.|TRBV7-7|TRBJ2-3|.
CASSLTGGDTDTQYF
TGTGCCAGCAGCCTCACCGGCGGGGACACAGATACGCAGTATTTT
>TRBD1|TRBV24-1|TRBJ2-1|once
CATSDPGQGIHEQFF
TGTGCCACCAGTGACCCTGGACAGGGTATTCATGAGCAGTTCTTC
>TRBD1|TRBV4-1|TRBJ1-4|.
CASSQGTGDEKLFF
TGCGCCAGCAGCCAGGGGACAGGGGATGAAAAACTGTTTTTT
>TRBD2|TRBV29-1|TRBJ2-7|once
CSVQWGGSGEQYF
TGCAGCGTTCAATGGGGAGGGTCGGGCGAGCAGTACTTC
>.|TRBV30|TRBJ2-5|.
CAWSVELGGLRKETQYF
TGTGCCTGGAGTGTAGAGTTGGGCGGCCTACGGAAAGAGACCCAGTACTTC
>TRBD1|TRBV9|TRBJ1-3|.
CASSARTGSGNTIYF
TGTGCCAGCAGCGCAAGGACAGGCTCGGGAAACACCATATATTTT
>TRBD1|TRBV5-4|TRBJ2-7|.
CAVTTGGSIYEQYF
TGTGCCGTGACCACAGGGGGCAGTATCTACGAGCAGTACTTC
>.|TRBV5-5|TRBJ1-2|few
CASSQYLLQGPGLHGYTF
TGTGCCAGCAGCCAATACCTTCTTCAGGGACCGGGTTTGCATGGCTACACCTTC
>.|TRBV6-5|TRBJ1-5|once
CASSFHGNQPQHF
TGTGCCAGCAGTTTTCACGGTAATCAGCCCCAGCATTTT
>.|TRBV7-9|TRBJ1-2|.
CASSLRTENYGYTF
TGTGCCAGCAGCCTACGGACGGAGAACTATGGCTACACCTTC
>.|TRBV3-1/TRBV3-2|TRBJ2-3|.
CASSQDGRGVPDTQYF
TGTGCCAGCAGCCAAGATGGGCGAGGGGTTCCCGATACGCAGTATTTT
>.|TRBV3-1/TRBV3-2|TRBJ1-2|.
CASSQGAGFHYGYTF
TGTGCCAGCAGCCAAGGCGCAGGGTTCCACTATGGCTACACCTTC
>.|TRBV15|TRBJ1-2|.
CATSRDRESPSF
TGTGCCACCAGCAGAGATCGAGAGTCGCCTTCCTTC
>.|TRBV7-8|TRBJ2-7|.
CASSLVGYSYEQYF
TGTGCCAGCAGCTTAGTGGGGTACTCCTACGAGCAGTACTTC
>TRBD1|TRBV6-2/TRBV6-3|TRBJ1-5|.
CASSWGRGGYSNQPQHF
TGTGCCAGCAGTTGGGGCAGGGGGGGATATAGCAATCAGCCCCAGCATTTT
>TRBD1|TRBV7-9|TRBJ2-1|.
CASSFQQGAHNEQFF
TGTGCCAGCAGCTTCCAACAGGGGGCCCACAATGAGCAGTTCTTC
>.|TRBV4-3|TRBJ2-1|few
CASSQAGIAYNEQFF
TGCGCCAGCAGCCAAGCTGGGATAGCCTACAATGAGCAGTTCTTC
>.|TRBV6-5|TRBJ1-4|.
CASSYSQGWGEKLFF
TGTGCCAGCAGTTACTCACAGGGATGGGGTGAAAAACTGTTTTTT
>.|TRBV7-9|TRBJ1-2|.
CASSPLQGPLRYGYTF
TGTGCCAGCAGCCCCTTACAGGGCCCCCTACGATATGGCTACACCTTC
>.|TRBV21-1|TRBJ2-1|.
CASSYTTGPWDEQFF
TGTGCCAGCAGCTATACCACGGGCCCTTGGGATGAGCAGTTCTTC
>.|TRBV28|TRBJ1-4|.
CASGSGVYGKLFF
TGTGCCAGCGGATCAGGGGTTTACGGAAAACTGTTTTTT
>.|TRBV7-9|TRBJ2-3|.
CASSLRDTQYF
TGTGCCAGCAGCCTCCGGGATACGCAGTATTTT
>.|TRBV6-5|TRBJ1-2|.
CASTPTGYGYTF
TGTGCCAGCACTCCGACAGGCTATGGCTACACCTTC
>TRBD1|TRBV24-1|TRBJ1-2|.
CATSERDRGQQSYTF
TGTGCCACCAGTGAAAGGGACAGGGGCCAGCAGAGCTACACCTTC
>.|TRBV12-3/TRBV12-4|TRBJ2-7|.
CASSLVDPYEQYF
TGTGCCAGCAGTTTAGTGGACCCTTACGAGCAGTACTTC
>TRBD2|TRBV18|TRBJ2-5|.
CASSPEAGEETQYF
TGTGCCAGCTCACCCGAAGCGGGGGAAGAGACCCAGTACTTC
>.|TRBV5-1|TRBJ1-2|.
CASSLDPGSYGYTF
TGCGCCAGCAGCTTGGACCCGGGGTCCTATGGCTACACCTTC
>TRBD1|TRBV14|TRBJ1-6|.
CASSEGQGAQNSPLHF
TGTGCCAGCAGCGAAGGGCAGGGGGCGCAGAATTCACCCCTCCACTTT
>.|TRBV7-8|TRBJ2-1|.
CASSLAIETYNEQFF
TGTGCCAGCAGCTTAGCAATAGAAACCTACAATGAGCAGTTCTTC
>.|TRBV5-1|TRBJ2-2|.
CASSLDGGTGELFF
TGCGCCAGCAGCTTGGATGGGGGAACCGGGGAGCTGTTTTTT
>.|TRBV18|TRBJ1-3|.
CASSPSGGGTTSGNTIYF
TGTGCCAGCTCACCATCCGGTGGGGGCACGACCTCTGGAAACACCATATATTTT
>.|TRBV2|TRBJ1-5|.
CASSADGGNQPQHF
TGTGCCAGCAGTGCTGATGGGGGCAATCAGCCCCAGCATTTT
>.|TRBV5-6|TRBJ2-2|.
CASSWSGDPYSNTGELFF
TGTGCCAGCAGCTGGTCCGGCGATCCCTACTCGAACACCGGGGAGCTGTTTTTT
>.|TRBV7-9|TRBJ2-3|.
CASSSTDSSTDTQYF
TGTGCCAGCAGCTCGACGGACAGTAGCACAGATACGCAGTATTTT
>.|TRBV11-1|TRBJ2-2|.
CASSGRPRGTGELFF
TGTGCCAGCAGCGGTCGCCCGAGGGGCACCGGGGAGCTGTTTTTT
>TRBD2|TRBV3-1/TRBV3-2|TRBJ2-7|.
CASSQDLAGLISYEQYF
TGTGCCAGCAGCCAAGACCTAGCGGGGCTGATCTCCTACGAGCAGTACTTC
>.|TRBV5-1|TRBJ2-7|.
CASSAAGTYEQYF
TGCGCCAGCAGCGCGGCGGGGACCTACGAGCAGTACTTC
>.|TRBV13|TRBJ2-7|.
CASSFAGSYEQYF
TGTGCCAGCAGCTTTGCGGGGAGCTACGAGCAGTACTTC
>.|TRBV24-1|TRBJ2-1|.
CATSDSTGKAHNEQFF
TGTGCCACCAGTGATTCAACAGGGAAGGCACACAATGAGCAGTTCTTC
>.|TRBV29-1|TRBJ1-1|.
CSALRDTANTEAFF
TGCAGCGCCCTAAGGGACACGGCGAACACTGAAGCTTTCTTT
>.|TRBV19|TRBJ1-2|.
CASSIKGDYGYTF
TGTGCCAGTAGTATTAAGGGAGACTATGGCTACACCTTC
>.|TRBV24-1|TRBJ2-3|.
CATSDLNDFGPTDTQYF
TGTGCCACCAGTGATTTGAATGATTTTGGGCCCACAGATACGCAGTATTTT
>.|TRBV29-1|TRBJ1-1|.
CSVDSMNTEAFF
TGCAGCGTTGACAGTATGAACACTGAAGCTTTCTTT
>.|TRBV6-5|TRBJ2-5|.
CASSYREEETQYF
TGTGCCAGCAGTTATAGGGAAGAAGAGACCCAGTACTTC
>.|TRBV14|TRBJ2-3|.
CASSQGPYGTDTQYF
TGTGCCAGCAGCCAAGGGCCCTACGGGACAGATACGCAGTATTTT
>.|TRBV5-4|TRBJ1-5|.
CASSLDAGFSNQPQHF
TGTGCCAGCAGCTTGGATGCAGGTTTTAGCAATCAGCCCCAGCATTTT